These T cell receptor beta chains were read from a single sample in a study of blood T cell repertoires in COVID-19. Sequenced by immunoSEQ multiplex PCR; TCRdb stores in-frame clones only, minus some. This table has 200,000 or so clones, about 90% appearing once. What was sequenced was peripheral blood. Every receptor here comes from an older woman with acute or convalescent COVID-19. CDR3s include the opening cysteine and the closing phenylalanine or tryptophan.

TRBV6-6,TRBJ2-7,CASSSGQGALGQYF
TRBV5-1,TRBJ2-7,CASSTSAPGPLEQYF
TRBV11-2,TRBJ2-5,CASSPAGRKNRETQYF
TRBV7-2,TRBJ2-6,CASSYTGTSSGANVLTF
TRBV6-6,TRBJ1-5,CASSPLLSLSNQPQHF
TRBV7-9,TRBJ1-2,CASSLAGRHGYTF
TRBV19,TRBJ1-5,CASNPDKKSNQPQHF
TRBV19,TRBJ1-4,CASSPSRATNEKLFF
TRBV19,TRBJ1-1,CASSPQVNTEAFF
TRBV6-5,TRBJ1-4,CASSNRDPGGEKLFF
TRBV19,TRBJ2-1,CASSPSRNNEQFF
TRBV9,TRBJ1-1,CASSVGLGTGTGESTEAFF
TRBV6-5,TRBJ1-3,CASFTGAGNTIYF
TRBV5-1,TRBJ2-6,CASTVGTGRSGANVLTF
TRBV28,TRBJ2-7,CASSLQREQYF
TRBV5-1,TRBJ2-5,CASSSTGGAERETQYF
TRBV7-2,TRBJ2-2,CASSQPFSETGELFF
TRBV18,TRBJ2-2,CASSPPQTSGRLGTGELFF
TRBV12-3/TRBV12-4,TRBJ2-3,CASSTSATQYF
TRBV29-1,TRBJ2-7,CSVGLAYYEQYF
TRBV28,TRBJ1-1,CASDSRMNTEAFF
TRBV19,TRBJ2-4,CASRTGTRGAKNIQYF
TRBV6-5,TRBJ2-1,CASRMDSSYNEQFF
TRBV18,TRBJ1-2,CASSPGTGRPNYGYTF
TRBV5-4,TRBJ2-3,CASSKTGGRTDTQYF
TRBV27,TRBJ2-3,CASRGLAGGEDTQYF
TRBV6-4,TRBJ1-2,CASSRVGKFYGYTF
TRBV7-9,TRBJ2-2,CASAVRGLNTGELFF
TRBV10-1,TRBJ1-3,CASSEGTSSGNTIYF
TRBV7-3,TRBJ1-1,CASSLISGLPVSEAFF
TRBV27,TRBJ1-1,CASSLPNRGVSEAFF
TRBV6-5,TRBJ2-2,CASSWTGGNTGELFF
TRBV23-1,TRBJ1-6,CASSLTVNNSPLHF
TRBV2,TRBJ1-5,CASSDVAPNQPQHF
TRBV10-1,TRBJ2-3,CASSDYSGGSTDTQYF
TRBV18,TRBJ2-7,CASSPRDRGIGYEQYF
TRBV7-2,TRBJ2-1,CASSLEGTSGRFYNEQFF
TRBV3-1/TRBV3-2,TRBJ1-2,CASRNRAGSYGYTF
TRBV30,TRBJ1-1,CAWSVPHSSFPTEAFF
TRBV5-1,TRBJ1-2,CASSLLTGEPHGYTF
TRBV4-2,TRBJ1-6,CASSRQQALDSPLHF
TRBV7-8,TRBJ1-6,CASSARDSSHSPLHF
TRBV30,TRBJ1-2,CAWDGSQFYGYTF
TRBV5-1,TRBJ2-1,CASSSGTRQGVYNEQFF
TRBV18,TRBJ2-3,CASSPLGQSNTDTQYF
TRBV24-1,TRBJ1-5,CATSDRTGQNQPQHF
TRBV7-9,TRBJ2-5,CASSRGTGGETQYF
TRBV6-6,TRBJ2-5,CASSRGGTQETQYF
TRBV7-8,TRBJ1-6,CASRRGQEGSPLHF
TRBV21-1,TRBJ2-1,CASPGTSESSYNEQFF
TRBV27,TRBJ2-3,CASSPGGTGVVDTQYF
TRBV30,TRBJ1-1,CASTRSSNTEAFF
TRBV19,TRBJ1-2,CASSPPGKERYTF
TRBV9,TRBJ1-1,CASSVLVNTEAFF
TRBV24-1,TRBJ2-1,CATSDTTGGSYNEQFF